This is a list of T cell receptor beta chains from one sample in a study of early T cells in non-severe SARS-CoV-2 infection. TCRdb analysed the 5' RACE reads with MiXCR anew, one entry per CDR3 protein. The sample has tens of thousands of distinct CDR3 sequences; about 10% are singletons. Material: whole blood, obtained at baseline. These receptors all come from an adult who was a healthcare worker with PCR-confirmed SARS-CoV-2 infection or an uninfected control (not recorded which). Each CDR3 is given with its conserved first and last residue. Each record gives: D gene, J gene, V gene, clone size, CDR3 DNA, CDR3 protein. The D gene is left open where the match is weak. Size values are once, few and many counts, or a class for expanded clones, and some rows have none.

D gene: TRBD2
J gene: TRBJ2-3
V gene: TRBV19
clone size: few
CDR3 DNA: TGTGCCAGTAGTAAAGGCGGGAGGGCCGCAGATACGCAGTATTTT
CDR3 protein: CASSKGGRAADTQYF

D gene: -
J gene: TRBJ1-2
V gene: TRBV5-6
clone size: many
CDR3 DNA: TGTGCCAGCAGCCTAGTAGGGGAGAACTATGGCTACACCTTC
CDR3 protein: CASSLVGENYGYTF

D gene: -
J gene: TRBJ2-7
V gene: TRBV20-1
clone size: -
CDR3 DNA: TGCAGTGCTCTAGCGAACTACGAGCAGTACTTC
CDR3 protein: CSALANYEQYF

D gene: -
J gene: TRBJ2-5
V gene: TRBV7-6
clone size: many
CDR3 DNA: TGTGCCAGCAGCCCCGGGGGAAGGTGGCAAGAGACCCAGTACTTC
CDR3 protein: CASSPGGRWQETQYF

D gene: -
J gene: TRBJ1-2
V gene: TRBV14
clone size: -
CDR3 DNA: TGTGCCAGCAGCCCAAGAACAGCCTCCAACTATGGCTACACCTTC
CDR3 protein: CASSPRTASNYGYTF

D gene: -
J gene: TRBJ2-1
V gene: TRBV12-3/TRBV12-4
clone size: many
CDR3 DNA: TGTGCCACTAGAACCCACGGGACTTCGACTTACAATGAGCAGTTCTTC
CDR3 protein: CATRTHGTSTYNEQFF

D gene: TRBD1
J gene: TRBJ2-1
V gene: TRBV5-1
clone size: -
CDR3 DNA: TGCGCCAGCAGCGCAAGCGGACAGGGGGCTGTTAGCGGGCAGTTCTTC
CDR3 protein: CASSASGQGAVSGQFF

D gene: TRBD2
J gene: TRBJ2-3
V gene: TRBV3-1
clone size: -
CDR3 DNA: TGTGCCTCGGCCACAGGACTAGCGGGGGGGTCAGATACGCAGTATTTT
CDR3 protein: CASATGLAGGSDTQYF

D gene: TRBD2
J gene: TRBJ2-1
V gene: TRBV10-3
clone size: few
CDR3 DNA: TGTGCCATCAGTGAAACTCTAGCGGGCAATGAGCAGTTCTTC
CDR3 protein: CAISETLAGNEQFF

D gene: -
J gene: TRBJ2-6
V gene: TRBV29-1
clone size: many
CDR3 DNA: TGCAGCGAGGGCGTCGTCTCTGGGGCCAACGTCCTGACTTTC
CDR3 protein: CSEGVVSGANVLTF

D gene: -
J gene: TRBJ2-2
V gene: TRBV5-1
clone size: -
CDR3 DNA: TGCGCCAGCAGCTTGGTATCTAGTGCTCACACCGGGGAGCTGTTTTTT
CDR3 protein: CASSLVSSAHTGELFF

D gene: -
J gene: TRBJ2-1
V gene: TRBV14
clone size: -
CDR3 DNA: TGTGCCAGCAGCCAATTCCAGGGGATTGACTACAATGAGCAGTTCTTC
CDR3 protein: CASSQFQGIDYNEQFF

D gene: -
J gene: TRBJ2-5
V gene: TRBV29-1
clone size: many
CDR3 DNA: TGCAGCGTTGTTGGAGAGACCCAGTACTTC
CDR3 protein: CSVVGETQYF

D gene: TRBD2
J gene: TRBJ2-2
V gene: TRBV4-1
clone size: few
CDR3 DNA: TGCGCCAGCAGGATAGCGGGGTACACCGGGGAGCTGTTTTTT
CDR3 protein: CASRIAGYTGELFF

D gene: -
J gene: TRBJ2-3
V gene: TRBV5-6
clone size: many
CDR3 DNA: TGTGCCAGCAGCTTCGGGAGTAATCGTGATACGCAGTATTTT
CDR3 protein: CASSFGSNRDTQYF

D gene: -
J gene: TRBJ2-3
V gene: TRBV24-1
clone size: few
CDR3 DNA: TGTGCCACCAGTGATTGGGGGGTTGAAAGGGATACGCAGTATTTT
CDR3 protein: CATSDWGVERDTQYF

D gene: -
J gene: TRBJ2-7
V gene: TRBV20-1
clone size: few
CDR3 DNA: TGCAGTGCTAGCCCTAGATTATCCTACGAGCAGTACTTC
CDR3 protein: CSASPRLSYEQYF

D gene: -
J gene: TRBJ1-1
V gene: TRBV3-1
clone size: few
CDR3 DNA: TGTGCCAGCAGCCAGTCGGCCCAGGGAACTTTCTTT
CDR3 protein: CASSQSAQGTFF

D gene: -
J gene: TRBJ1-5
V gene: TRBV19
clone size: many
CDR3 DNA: TGTGCCAGTAGTATTTCCGGGTCCGGCCAGCCCCAGCATTTT
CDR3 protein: CASSISGSGQPQHF

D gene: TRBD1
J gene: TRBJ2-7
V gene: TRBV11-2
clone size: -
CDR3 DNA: TGTGCCAGCAGATCTTACGTACAGGGGCCCGAGCAGTACTTC
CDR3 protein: CASRSYVQGPEQYF

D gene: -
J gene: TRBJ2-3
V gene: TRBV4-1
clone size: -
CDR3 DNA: TGCGCCAGCAGCCCGACAGAAAACACAGATACGCAGTATTTT
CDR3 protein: CASSPTENTDTQYF

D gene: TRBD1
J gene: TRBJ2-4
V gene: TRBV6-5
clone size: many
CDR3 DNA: TGTGCCAGCAGGCCGGGACAGGCTCGGGGCATTCAGTACTTC
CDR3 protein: CASRPGQARGIQYF

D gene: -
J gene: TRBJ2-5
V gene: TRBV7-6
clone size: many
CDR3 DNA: TGTGCCAGCAGCCTGGAGGGCCGGGCAGAGACCCAGTACTTC
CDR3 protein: CASSLEGRAETQYF

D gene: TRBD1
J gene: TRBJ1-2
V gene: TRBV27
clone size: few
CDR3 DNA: TGTGCCAGCAGTTTATTTGGAGGGGGCGCCTTCTATGGCTACACCTTC
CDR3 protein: CASSLFGGGAFYGYTF

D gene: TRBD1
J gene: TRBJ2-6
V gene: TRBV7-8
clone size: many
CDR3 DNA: TGTGCCAGCAGCTTAGGTGGGACAGGGAGGGCTGGGGCCAACGTCCTGACTTTC
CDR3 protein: CASSLGGTGRAGANVLTF

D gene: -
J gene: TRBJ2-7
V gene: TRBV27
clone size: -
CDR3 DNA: TGTGCCAGCAGTTTAAGAAGGACAAACTCCTACGAGCAGTACTTC
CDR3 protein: CASSLRRTNSYEQYF

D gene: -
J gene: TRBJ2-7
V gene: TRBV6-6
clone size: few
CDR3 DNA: TGTGCCAGCAGTTACGGCCCCGGGACTGCGTACTACGAGCAGTACTTC
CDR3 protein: CASSYGPGTAYYEQYF

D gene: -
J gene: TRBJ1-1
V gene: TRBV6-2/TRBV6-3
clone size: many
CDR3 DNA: TGTGCCAGCAACGACCCGGGGACTGAAGCTTTCTTT
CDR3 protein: CASNDPGTEAFF

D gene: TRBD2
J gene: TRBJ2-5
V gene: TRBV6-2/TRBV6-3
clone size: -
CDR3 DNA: TGTGCCAGCAGTATTCTTGTCGGTAGCGGGAGAGGCGAGACCCAGTACTTC
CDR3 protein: CASSILVGSGRGETQYF

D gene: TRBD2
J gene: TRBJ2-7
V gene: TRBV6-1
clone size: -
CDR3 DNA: TGTGCCAGCAGTGAAGGTTGGGGTAGCGGGGGACTTTACGAGCAGTACTTC
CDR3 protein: CASSEGWGSGGLYEQYF

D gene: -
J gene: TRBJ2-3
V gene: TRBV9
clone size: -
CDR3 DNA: TGTGCCAGCAACCCTTCCAGGGGGGGCACTACAGATACGCAGTATTTT
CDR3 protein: CASNPSRGGTTDTQYF

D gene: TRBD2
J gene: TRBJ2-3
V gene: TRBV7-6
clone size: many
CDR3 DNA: TGTGCCAGCACCTCCAATAGCGGGAGGGCGACAGATACGCAGTATTTT
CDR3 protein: CASTSNSGRATDTQYF

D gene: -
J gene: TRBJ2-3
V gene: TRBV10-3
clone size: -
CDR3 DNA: TGTGCCATCAGTGACAATGCAGATACGCAGTATTTT
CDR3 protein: CAISDNADTQYF

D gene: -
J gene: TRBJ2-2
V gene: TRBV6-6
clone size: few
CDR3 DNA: TGTGCCAGCAGGGAGACTAGCACCGGGGAGCTGTTTTTT
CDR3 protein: CASRETSTGELFF

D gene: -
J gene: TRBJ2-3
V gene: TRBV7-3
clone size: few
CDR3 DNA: TGTGCCAGCAGTACCCTTTCGGAAGATACGCAGTATTTT
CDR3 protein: CASSTLSEDTQYF

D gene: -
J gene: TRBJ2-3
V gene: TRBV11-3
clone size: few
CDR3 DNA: TGTGCCAGCAGCTTAGACGCAGGGACGCAGTATTTT
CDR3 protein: CASSLDAGTQYF

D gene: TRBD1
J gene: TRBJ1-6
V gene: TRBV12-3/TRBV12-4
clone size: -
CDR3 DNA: TGTGCCAGCAGTTTGGACAGGGGGCAATCACCCCTCCACTTT
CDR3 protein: CASSLDRGQSPLHF

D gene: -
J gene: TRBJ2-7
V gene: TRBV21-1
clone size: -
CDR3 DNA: TGTGCCAGCAGCAAGAACCGGGACAGACCCTACGAGCAGTACTTC
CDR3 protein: CASSKNRDRPYEQYF

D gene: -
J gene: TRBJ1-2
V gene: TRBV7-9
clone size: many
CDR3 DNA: TGTGCCAGCAGTCAGGGTAGGACGGTCTATGGCTACACCTTC
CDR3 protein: CASSQGRTVYGYTF

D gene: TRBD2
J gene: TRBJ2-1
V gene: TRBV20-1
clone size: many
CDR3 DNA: TGCAGTGCTCTCCGGGAGGCGCTCGACCTTTACAATGAGCAGTTCTTC
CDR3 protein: CSALREALDLYNEQFF

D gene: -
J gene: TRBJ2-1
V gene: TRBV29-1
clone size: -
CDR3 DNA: TGCAGCACCCCGGGGGCGTTTAGCTCCTACAATGAGCAGTTCTTC
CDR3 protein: CSTPGAFSSYNEQFF

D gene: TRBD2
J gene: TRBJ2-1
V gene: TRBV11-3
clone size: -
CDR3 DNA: TGTGCCAGCGGTAGCGGGGGCAATGAGCAGTTCTTC
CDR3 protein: CASGSGGNEQFF

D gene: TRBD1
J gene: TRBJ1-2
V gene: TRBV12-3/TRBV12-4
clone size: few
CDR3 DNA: TGTGCCAGCAGTATAGGACAGGGTAACTATGGCTACACCTTC
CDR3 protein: CASSIGQGNYGYTF

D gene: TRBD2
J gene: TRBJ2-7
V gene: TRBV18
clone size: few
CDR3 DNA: TGTGCCAGCTCACCTTCTAGCGGGACTTTATACGAGCAGTACTTC
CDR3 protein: CASSPSSGTLYEQYF

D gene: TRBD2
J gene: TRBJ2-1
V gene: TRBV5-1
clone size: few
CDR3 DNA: TGCGCCAGCAGCCCGGGACTTCTAGGGACTAAAATGGCCAATGAGCAGTTCTTC
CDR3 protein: CASSPGLLGTKMANEQFF

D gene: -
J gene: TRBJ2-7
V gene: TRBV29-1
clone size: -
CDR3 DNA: TGCAGCGTGTATACAGGGCCGGGCGAGCAGTACTTC
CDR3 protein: CSVYTGPGEQYF

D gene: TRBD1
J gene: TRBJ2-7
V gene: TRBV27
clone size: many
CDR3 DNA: TGTGCCAGCATCCGTCGGGCGGGGACAGGGGGCTCCTACGAGCAGTACTTC
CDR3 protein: CASIRRAGTGGSYEQYF

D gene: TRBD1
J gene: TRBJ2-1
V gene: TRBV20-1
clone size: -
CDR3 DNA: TGCAGTGTAGACAAACAGGGGGCGTTTAATGAGCAGTTCTTC
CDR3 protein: CSVDKQGAFNEQFF

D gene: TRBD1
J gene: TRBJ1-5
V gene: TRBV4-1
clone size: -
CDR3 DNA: TGCGCCAGCAGCCAAGATTTGGACAGGCATCAGCCCCAGCATTTT
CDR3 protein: CASSQDLDRHQPQHF

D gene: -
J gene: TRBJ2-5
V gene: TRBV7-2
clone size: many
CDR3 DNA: TGTGCCAGCAGCCGAGGTATAAACCAAGAGACCCAGTACTTC
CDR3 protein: CASSRGINQETQYF

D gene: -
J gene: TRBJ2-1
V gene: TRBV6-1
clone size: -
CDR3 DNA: TGTGCCAGCAGTCCGGACATATACAATGAGCAGTTCTTC
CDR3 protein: CASSPDIYNEQFF

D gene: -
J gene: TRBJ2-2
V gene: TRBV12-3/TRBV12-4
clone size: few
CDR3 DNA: TGTGCCAGCAGTTATCGGACAGCACCTAACACCGGGGAGCTGTTTTTT
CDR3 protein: CASSYRTAPNTGELFF

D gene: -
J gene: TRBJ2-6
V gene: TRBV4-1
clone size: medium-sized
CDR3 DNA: TGCGCCAGCAGCCAAGAAGGAGAAGGGACTGGGGCCAACGTCCTGACTTTC
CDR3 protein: CASSQEGEGTGANVLTF